Presented here are 28 T cell receptor beta chains from one specimen sequenced in a study of blood T cell repertoires in COVID-19. Here immunoSEQ multiplex PCR was the method, and the copy in TCRdb shows in-frame clones only, minus some. The table shows approximately 210,000 clones, with more than 70% occurring only once. Sequenced sample: peripheral blood. The receptors here all came from a human donor in a cohort sampled during active COVID-19.

The rearrangement links TRBV5-4 to TRBJ2-5; tentative D call: TRBD1 (6 bases). Trimming stripped 3 bases from V and 2 bases from J, with 8 bases between. This CDR3 has 13 residues. Germline CDR1 SGHNT, CDR2 YYREEE (reference sequence). The CDR3 DNA follows: TGTGCCAGCAGCTCGGACAGACAAGAGACCCAGTACTTC. It specifies CASSSDRQETQYF.

This sequence joins TRBV5-1 and TRBJ1-2; maybe TRBD1 (6 bases). Germline V gives CDR1 SGHRS, CDR2 YFSETQ. The CDR3 spans 18 residues. V shed 0 bases and J shed 5 bases, with 23 bases lying between them. CDR3 nucleotide sequence: TGCGCCAGCAGCTTGGCTGCGGCAGGGGTATCCTTGTGGTATGGCTACACCTTC. It translates to CASSLAAAGVSLWYGYTF.

This chain links TRBV13 with TRBJ2-4; TRBD2 aligns across 9 bases. This CDR3 spans 17 amino acids. Germline V gene lookup returns CDR1 PRHDT and CDR2 FYEKMQ (reference sequence). Unmatched junction bases numbered 12, after V lost 8 bases and J lost 1 base. CDR3 residues: CASGSKRGVSAKNIQYF. The CDR3 region has the DNA TGTGCCAGCGGGAGCAAGCGGGGGGTCTCGGCCAAAAACATTCAGTACTTC.

V gene TRBV19 combines with J gene TRBJ2-3; the match to TRBD2 covers 9 bases. Looked up from germline, CDR1 is LNHDA and CDR2 is SQIVND (reference sequence). The V segment lost 4 bases and the J segment 4 bases; nucleotides outside the gene matches: 9. This CDR3 is built from 16 residues. This CDR3 reads CASSNTSGFGADTQYF. The CDR3 nucleotides read TGTGCCAGTAGTAACACTAGCGGGTTCGGGGCAGATACGCAGTATTTT.

This sequence joins TRBV24-1 and TRBJ2-1; perhaps TRBD1 as D (5 bases). The CDR3 has 12 residues. V was pared by 3 bases and J by 10 bases, with 9 bases between. In germline, CDR1 is KGHDR, CDR2 SFDVKD. In nucleotides, the CDR3 is TGTGCCACCAGTGATCAGGGCCAGGAGCAGTTCTTC. Protein product: CATSDQGQEQFF.

This clone was detected only once. The genes are TRBV24-1 and TRBJ2-3; D uncertain. Germline-derived CDR1 and CDR2 are KGHDR and SFDVKD. This CDR3 is 12 amino acids long. Trimming cost V 5 bases and J 3 bases, with 5 bases left between them. CDR3 sequence (DNA): TGTGCCACCAGTGCCGGGACAGATACGCAGTATTTT. It specifies CATSAGTDTQYF.

The V and J genes are TRBV4-3 and TRBJ2-7; a weak D match, TRBD2 (5 bases). The germline CDR1 and CDR2 sequences are LGHNA and YSLEER. Trimming took 0 bases from V and 3 from J, leaving 15 bases between them. The CDR3 sequence is 16 residues long. The CDR3 loop reads CASSQEGGLVDYEQYF. As DNA, the CDR3 is TGCGCCAGCAGCCAAGAGGGCGGACTTGTAGACTACGAGCAGTACTTC.

This clone was detected only once. The V gene is TRBV5-1, the J gene TRBJ2-7; 9 positions agree with TRBD1. Germline V gene data show CDR1 as SGHRS and CDR2 as YFSETQ. This CDR3 is built from 14 residues. V lost 4 bases and J lost 9; bases outside the gene matches: 11. CDR3: CASSGGTGPIGQYF. The CDR3 DNA reads TGCGCCAGCAGCGGCGGGACAGGGCCCATCGGGCAGTACTTC. Supplemented by reference TRBV5-1 and TRBJ2-7, the full variable domain reads KAGVTQTPRYLIKTRGQQVTLSCSPISGHRSVSWYQQTPGQGLQFLFEYFSETQRNKGNFPGRFSGRQFSNSRSEMNVSTLELGDSALYLCASSGGTGPIGQYFGPGTRLTVT.

This clone was seen once. J is TRBJ1-3 and V is TRBV30; D not resolved. From germline, CDR1 is GTSNPN and CDR2 SVGIG (reference sequence). V was clipped by 4 bases and J by 1 base, with 8 bases between them. CDR3 length equals 13 residues. The CDR3 DNA sequence: TGTGCCTGGACACCCGGGTCTGGAAACACCATATATTTT. It specifies CAWTPGSGNTIYF.

The chain uses TRBV6-2 or TRBV6-3 and TRBJ1-5, with 10 bases fitting TRBD1. This CDR3 has 18 amino acids. With V trimmed by 2 bases and J by 4 bases, 11 bases remained unmatched. Germline V gene lookup returns CDR1 MNHEY and CDR2 SVGEGT. CDR3 in DNA: TGTGCCAGCAGTTACCCGGCCATTGGGACAGGGGTGAATCAGCCCCAGCATTTT. Protein product: CASSYPAIGTGVNQPQHF.

This clone was observed a handful of times. This CDR3 is also generated by other DNA sequences in the sample. The chain links TRBV2 to TRBJ1-1; 7 bases fit TRBD1. CDR1 is SNHLY, CDR2 FYNNEI, per germline. The length of the CDR3 is 14 residues. The J segment lost 6 bases and the V segment lost 4 bases, leaving 8 bases of the junction unmatched. This CDR3 reads CASSGSGGLPEAFF. CDR3 in DNA: TGTGCCAGCAGTGGATCAGGGGGTCTGCCTGAAGCTTTCTTT. Supplemented by reference TRBV2 and TRBJ1-1, the full variable domain reads EPEVTQTPSHQVTQMGQEVILRCVPISNHLYFYWYRQILGQKVEFLVSFYNNEISEKSEIFDDQFSVERPDGSNFTLKIRSTKLEDSAMYFCASSGSGGLPEAFFGQGTRLTVV.

This clone was recorded only once. The chain carries TRBV5-1 and TRBJ1-4; 8 bases fit TRBD1. Germline V CDR1 and CDR2: SGHRS, YFSETQ. Unmatched junction bases numbered 5, after V lost 2 bases and J lost 5 bases. This CDR3 contains 15 residues. The CDR3 coding sequence is TGCGCCAGCAGCTTAGAACAGGGGGGCAATGAAAAACTGTTTTTT. Amino acid sequence: CASSLEQGGNEKLFF. Combining the CDR3 with reference TRBV5-1 and TRBJ1-4 gives the whole variable domain KAGVTQTPRYLIKTRGQQVTLSCSPISGHRSVSWYQQTPGQGLQFLFEYFSETQRNKGNFPGRFSGRQFSNSRSEMNVSTLELGDSALYLCASSLEQGGNEKLFFGSGTQLSVL.

The J gene is TRBJ1-2, the V gene TRBV19; D ambiguous. In germline, CDR1 is LNHDA, CDR2 SQIVND (reference sequence). This CDR3 contains 13 residues. Deletions cut 1 base from V and 6 bases from J, with 9 bases between. CDR3 nucleotides: TGTGCCAGTAGTATAGTGCGGGGAGATGGCTACACCTTC. It translates to CASSIVRGDGYTF.

This chain connects TRBV19 to TRBJ1-1, with no clear D. Germline loops: CDR1 LNHDA, CDR2 SQIVND (reference sequence). V lost 3 bases and J 3 bases, leaving 8 bases between the germline ends. This CDR3 is built from 13 residues. CDR3 DNA sequence: TGTGCCAGTAGTATCGCCCGGGACACTGAAGCTTTCTTT. It encodes CASSIARDTEAFF.

This clone has only a few counts. The chain combines TRBV7-9 with TRBJ1-1, with D possibly TRBD1 on 5 matching bases. Per the germline V gene, CDR1 is SEHNR and CDR2 is FQNEAQ (reference sequence). With 5 bases removed from V and 5 bases from J, the gap between germline ends came to 12 bases. The CDR3 is 13 residues long. CDR3 bases: TGTGCCAGCAGCGCTACTCAGGGTACTGAAGCTTTCTTT. It translates to CASSATQGTEAFF.

The chain carries TRBV4-2 and TRBJ2-7; 7 positions agree with TRBD1. The CDR3 is 15 amino acids. V was clipped by 0 bases and J by 5 bases; unmatched bases: 7. Germline V lookup: CDR1 LGHNA, CDR2 YNFKEQ. In DNA form, the CDR3 reads TGTGCCAGCAGCCAAGATCCCCAGGGGGTTGACGAGCAGTACTTC. Translation: CASSQDPQGVDEQYF.

This clone was recorded once. The chain combines TRBV7-9 with TRBJ1-2, with 9 bases lining up with TRBD1. With V trimmed by 5 bases and J by 6 bases, 4 bases remained unmatched. Per the germline V gene, CDR1 is SEHNR and CDR2 is FQNEAQ (reference sequence). CDR3 size: 13 residues. The CDR3 loop is CASSTGTGNGYTF. As DNA, the CDR3 is TGTGCCAGCAGCACCGGGACAGGGAATGGCTACACCTTC. Looking up the rest from reference TRBV7-9 and TRBJ1-2 gives the full variable domain: DTGVSQNPRHKITKRGQNVTFRCDPISEHNRLYWYRQTLGQGPEFLTYFQNEAQLEKSRLLSDRFSAERPKGSFSTLEIQRTEQGDSAMYLCASSTGTGNGYTFGSGTRLTVV.

This chain joins TRBV11-2 and TRBJ1-6, with 8 bases aligning to TRBD1. CDR1 SGHAT and CDR2 FQNNGV come from the germline V gene. This CDR3 comprises 18 residues. V dropped 2 bases and J dropped 0; count of bases not matched to a gene: 6. The CDR3 nucleotides are TGTGCCAGCAGCTTATCCGGACAGGGCAGCTCCTATAATTCACCCCTCCACTTT. Translating it yields CASSLSGQGSSYNSPLHF.

CDR3 loop: CASSRGGATNEKLFF. CDR3 coding DNA: TGCGCCAGCAGCCGCGGAGGCGCAACTAATGAAAAACTGTTTTTT. This rearrangement joins TRBV4-1 to TRBJ1-4; D remains unclear. Germline CDR1 MGHRA, CDR2 YSYEKL. The ends were cut back, 4 bases at V and 0 bases at J, with 9 bases in the middle. The CDR3 has 15 amino acids.

This clone was found once. The V and J genes are TRBV9 and TRBJ2-7; D remains ambiguous. With 0 bases removed from V and 3 bases from J, the gap between germline ends came to 10 bases. Per the germline V gene, CDR1 is SGDLS and CDR2 is YYNGEE. The CDR3 covers 14 residues. The CDR3 nucleotides are TGTGCCAGCAGCGTAGACAGTGAACACTACGAGCAGTACTTC. Protein sequence: CASSVDSEHYEQYF. Supplemented by reference TRBV9 and TRBJ2-7, the full variable domain reads DSGVTQTPKHLITATGQRVTLRCSPRSGDLSVYWYQQSLDQGLQFLIQYYNGEERAKGNILERFSAQQFPDLHSELNLSSLELGDSALYFCASSVDSEHYEQYFGPGTRLTVT.

CDR3 sequence: CASRRDRSFDNEQFF. The DNA of the CDR3 is TGTGCCAGCAGGCGGGACAGGTCTTTTGACAATGAGCAGTTCTTC. The genes are TRBV2 and TRBJ2-1; 8 nucleotides line up with TRBD1. Trimming removed 6 bases from V and 5 bases from J; junction bases left unmatched: 9. Germline V gene lookup returns CDR1 SNHLY and CDR2 FYNNEI. This CDR3 comprises 15 residues.

The J gene is TRBJ1-5, the V gene TRBV20-1; possibly TRBD1 for D (6 bases). Germline V gene sequence: CDR1 DFQATT, CDR2 SNEGSKA (reference sequence). This CDR3 has 16 amino acids. Trimming pared 3 bases from V and 4 bases from J, leaving 19 bases between. CDR3 sequence: CSASRGSPVENQPQHF. CDR3 coding DNA: TGCAGTGCTAGTAGGGGGTCCCCTGTTGAAAATCAGCCCCAGCATTTT.

The chain carries TRBV11-2 and TRBJ2-7; D gene ambiguous. V was pared by 2 bases and J by 2 bases, with 7 bases between. CDR1 is SGHAT and CDR2 is FQNNGV in the germline V gene. The length of the CDR3 is 13 residues. The CDR3 DNA follows: TGTGCCAGCAGCTTATTAGCTACCTACGAGCAGTACTTC. It codes for CASSLLATYEQYF.

V usage is TRBV15 and J usage is TRBJ2-6; 7 bases are shared with TRBD1. The CDR3 loop spans 17 amino acids. After removal of 2 bases from V and 0 bases from J, the junction contained 4 bases not matched to a gene. Looked up from germline, CDR1 is LNHNV and CDR2 is YYDKDF (reference sequence). The CDR3 loop reads CATSRFHRGSGANVLTF. The DNA of the CDR3 is TGTGCCACCAGCAGATTCCACAGGGGCTCTGGGGCCAACGTCCTGACTTTC.

The chain joins TRBV6-1 to TRBJ2-5; the match to TRBD2 covers 13 bases. The CDR3 extends over 17 amino acids. The germline V gene encodes CDR1 MNHNS and CDR2 SASEGT. V shed 3 bases and J 5 bases; nucleotides not matched to a gene: 9. CDR3: CASSDRTSGRALETQYF. In nucleotides, the CDR3 is TGTGCCAGCAGTGATAGAACTAGCGGGAGGGCCTTGGAGACCCAGTACTTC.

The chain joins TRBV2 to TRBJ2-7; D not certain. Trimming pared 7 bases from V and 6 bases from J, leaving 16 bases between. Germline CDR1 is SNHLY and CDR2 is FYNNEI. There are 13 residues in the CDR3. CDR3 sequence reads: CASKVSRNSEQYF. The DNA for the CDR3 is TGTGCCAGCAAAGTATCTCGAAACTCCGAGCAGTACTTC.

The V and J genes are TRBV12-3 or TRBV12-4 and TRBJ2-7; 7 bases map to TRBD1. With 5 bases clipped from V and 2 bases from J, the junction kept 0 bases outside the gene matches. This CDR3 comprises 12 residues. CDR3 bases: TGTGCCAGCAGTCAGGGGGCCTACGAGCAGTACTTC. It translates to CASSQGAYEQYF.

The gene calls are TRBV5-8 and TRBJ1-5; TRBD1 might be the D (5 bases). The CDR3 loop spans 15 amino acids. CDR1 is SGHTS and CDR2 is YDEGEE in the germline V gene. Between the trimmed V and J ends, which lost 4 bases and 3 bases, there was a span of 14 bases. The DNA of the CDR3 is TGTGCCAGCAGCCCACAGGTGCTAACCAATCAGCCCCAGCATTTT. It yields the protein CASSPQVLTNQPQHF.